This is a list of T cell receptor beta chains from one sample in a study of blood T cells in healthy people across ages. TCRdb re-called the 5' RACE reads with MiXCR, one entry per CDR3 protein. The sample has roughly 730,000 distinct CDR3 sequences, around 50% seen once. The sequenced material came from blood. All receptors derive from a middle-aged man in good health. CDR3s include the opening cysteine and the closing phenylalanine or tryptophan.

v_call	cdr3_length	j_call	cdr3_aa
TRBV7-2	16	TRBJ2-3	CASSFDGGGAADTQYF
TRBV15	14	TRBJ2-5	CATSTKTGVETQYF
TRBV28	14	TRBJ1-2	CASSLDQGPNGYTF
TRBV20-1	16	TRBJ2-7	CSARDAGTPATYEQYF
TRBV4-1	19	TRBJ1-5	CASSQGPGGTSLHNQPQHF
TRBV12-3/TRBV12-4	15	TRBJ2-7	CASSRTGTGSGEQYF
TRBV7-2	16	TRBJ2-7	CASSSTDRLSSYEQYF
TRBV9	14	NA	CASSVAIGSYEQYF
TRBV5-5	15	TRBJ2-3	CASSLGSGGGDTQYF
TRBV14	16	TRBJ2-5	CASRDNSGRASETQYF
TRBV7-3	16	TRBJ2-3	CASSYRGDGGTDTQYF
TRBV20-1	14	TRBJ2-1	CSANRDPGDDEQFF